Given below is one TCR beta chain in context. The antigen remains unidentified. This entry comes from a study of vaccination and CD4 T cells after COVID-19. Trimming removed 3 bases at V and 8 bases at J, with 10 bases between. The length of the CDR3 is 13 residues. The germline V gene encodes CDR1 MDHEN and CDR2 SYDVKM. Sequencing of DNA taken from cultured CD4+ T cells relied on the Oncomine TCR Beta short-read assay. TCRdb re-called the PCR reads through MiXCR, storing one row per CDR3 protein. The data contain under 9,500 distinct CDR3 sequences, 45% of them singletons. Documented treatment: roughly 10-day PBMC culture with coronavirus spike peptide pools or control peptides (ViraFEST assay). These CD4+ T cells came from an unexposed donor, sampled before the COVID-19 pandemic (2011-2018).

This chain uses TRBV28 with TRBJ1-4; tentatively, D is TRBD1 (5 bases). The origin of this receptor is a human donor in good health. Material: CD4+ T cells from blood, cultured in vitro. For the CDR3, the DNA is TGTGCCAGCAGTTTGAGTGGGGGGGAAAAACTGTTTTTT. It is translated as CASSLSGGEKLFF.